What follows are 32 T cell receptor beta chains derived from one specimen sequenced in a study of T cell responses to AZD1222 COVID-19 vaccine. TCRdb keeps only in-frame clones here, not all; method: immunoSEQ multiplex PCR. The table includes about 140,000 clones, more than 85% detected once. This sample comprised peripheral blood, obtained on day 0 of AZD1222 vaccination. These receptors came from an adult in good health.

The genes are TRBV28 and TRBJ1-1; TRBD1 matches at 8 bases. The CDR3 is made up of 15 amino acids. V was pared by 7 bases and J by 4 bases, with 11 bases of the junction left unmatched. Germline lookup yields CDR1 MDHEN and CDR2 SYDVKM. CDR3 amino acids: CASKAGGAFGTEAFF. For the CDR3, the DNA is TGTGCCAGCAAGGCAGGGGGCGCGTTTGGCACTGAAGCTTTCTTT.

The V gene is TRBV5-6, the J gene TRBJ2-4; the D gene could be TRBD1 or TRBD2 (6 bases each). The CDR3 consists of 15 residues. The ends were cut back, 4 bases at V and 1 base at J, with 12 bases in the middle. Germline values: CDR1 SGHDT, CDR2 YYEEEE. This CDR3 is CASSRGPFAKNIQYF. The CDR3 DNA follows: TGTGCCAGCAGCCGGGGGCCATTCGCCAAAAACATTCAGTACTTC.

The chain is built from TRBV6-2 or TRBV6-3 and TRBJ2-7; 9 bases match TRBD1. The V gene end was trimmed by 5 bases and the J gene end by 5 bases; junction bases not matched to a gene: 7. The CDR3 consists of 14 residues. Germline CDR1 reads MNHEY; CDR2 reads SVGEGT. CDR3 sequence reads: CASSPRDRAHEQYF. The CDR3 DNA reads as TGTGCCAGCAGTCCCCGGGACAGGGCCCACGAGCAGTACTTC.

V usage is TRBV7-9 and J usage is TRBJ2-7; TRBD2 might be the D (7 bases). Germline loops: CDR1 SEHNR, CDR2 FQNEAQ (reference sequence). V was shortened by 5 bases and J by 6 bases, with 20 bases between the two germline ends. The CDR3 runs 15 residues. DNA for the CDR3: TGTGCCAGCAGCCCAAGGGGGGGGCGCCCTTTCGAGCAGTACTTC. Its translation is CASSPRGGRPFEQYF.

The J gene is TRBJ1-3, the V gene TRBV7-2; unclear D gene. This CDR3 has 14 amino acids. The V end was cut by 3 bases, the J end by 4 bases, with 10 bases between. Germline assignment: CDR1 SGHTA and CDR2 FQGNSA. CDR3 region: CASSFPGSGNTIYF. In DNA, the CDR3 is TGTGCCAGCAGCTTTCCCGGGTCCGGAAACACCATATATTTT.

This chain connects TRBV28 to TRBJ2-3, with 10 bases fitting TRBD1. This CDR3 has 14 amino acids. The J segment lost 3 bases and the V segment lost 5 bases, leaving 2 bases of the junction unmatched. CDR1 MDHEN and CDR2 SYDVKM come from the germline V gene. CDR3 protein: CASSRGQGTDTQYF. The DNA for the CDR3 is TGTGCCAGCAGTAGGGGACAGGGGACAGATACGCAGTATTTT.

This clone was seen just once. The chain combines TRBV19 with TRBJ1-2; 8 bases align to TRBD1. Germline values: CDR1 LNHDA, CDR2 SQIVND (reference sequence). With V trimmed by 5 bases and J by 10 bases, 12 bases remained unmatched. CDR3 length: 14 amino acids. The CDR3 DNA sequence: TGTGCCAGTAGTCCCGAAGACAGGGGAGTATTCTACACCTTC. Translation gives CASSPEDRGVFYTF.

The gene calls are TRBV5-1 and TRBJ1-3; 7 nucleotides agree with TRBD1. V was clipped by 2 bases and J by 2 bases; unmatched bases: 4. CDR1 and CDR2 from the germline V gene are SGHRS and YFSETQ. The CDR3 spans 15 residues. The CDR3 region has the DNA TGCGCCAGCAGCTTCGCGGGACAGCCTGGAAACACCATATATTTT. Its protein product is CASSFAGQPGNTIYF.

A single count supports this clone. The CDR3 spells CASSLGALGSTDTQYF. The CDR3 DNA sequence: TGCGCCAGCAGCTTGGGAGCCTTAGGATCCACAGATACGCAGTATTTT. The chain is built from TRBV5-1 and TRBJ2-3; D uncertain. The germline V gene encodes CDR1 SGHRS and CDR2 YFSETQ. The germline V and J ends were trimmed by 0 bases and 2 bases, with 13 bases remaining between them. The CDR3 consists of 16 residues.

This clone was picked up a small number of times. The chain joins TRBV10-1 to TRBJ2-2; 9 nucleotides line up with TRBD2. The CDR3 runs 15 residues. CDR1 is WNHNN, CDR2 SYGVQD, per germline (reference sequence). V gave up 3 bases and J gave up 10 bases; unmatched junction bases: 9. CDR3 amino acids: CASSEGTSGFLELFF. The DNA for the CDR3 is TGCGCCAGCAGTGAAGGCACTAGCGGGTTCCTGGAGCTGTTTTTT.

V gene TRBV6-1 combines with J gene TRBJ1-5; 8 positions match TRBD1. Trimming at V came to 3 bases and at J to 5 bases, leaving 3 bases not matched to a gene. There are 14 residues in the CDR3. Germline CDR1 and CDR2: MNHNS and SASEGT. The CDR3 coding sequence is TGTGCCAGCAGTGAGACAGGGGTGCATCAGCCCCAGCATTTT. It codes for CASSETGVHQPQHF.

The chain is built from TRBV30 and TRBJ1-1, with D tentatively TRBD1 (5 bases). Germline V gene data show CDR1 as GTSNPN and CDR2 as SVGIG (reference sequence). V was clipped by 6 bases and J by 5 bases, with 19 bases between them. The CDR3 is 14 amino acids. The CDR3 sequence is CACPKGQGVTEAFF. The CDR3 DNA follows: TGTGCCTGTCCAAAGGGGCAGGGAGTTACTGAAGCTTTCTTT.

This clone was recorded a few times. The CDR3 loop is CASSPTARGSHEQYF. The CDR3 DNA reads as TGTGCCAGCAGCCCGACTGCCAGGGGGTCCCACGAGCAGTACTTC. The chain combines TRBV7-9 with TRBJ2-7; 7 nucleotides agree with TRBD1. The germline V gene has CDR1 SEHNR and CDR2 FQNEAQ (reference sequence). The V gene end was trimmed by 5 bases and the J gene end by 5 bases; junction bases not matched to a gene: 12. The CDR3 contains 15 residues.

The V and J genes are TRBV10-2 and TRBJ1-2; maybe TRBD1 (6 bases). CDR3 size: 17 residues. V was clipped by 6 bases and J by 8 bases, with 28 bases between them. The germline V gene has CDR1 WSHSY and CDR2 SAAADI. The CDR3 DNA reads as TGCGCCAGCAGCTACGATGTGGCAGGGGCGAAATCGTCGGGCTACACCTTC. It encodes CASSYDVAGAKSSGYTF.

The genes are TRBV2 and TRBJ2-5; 13 bases fit TRBD2. Germline V gives CDR1 SNHLY, CDR2 FYNNEI. Unmatched junction bases numbered 2, after V lost 5 bases and J lost 5 bases. The CDR3 consists of 14 residues. CDR3 protein: CASSTSGGEETQYF. The CDR3 DNA is TGTGCCAGCAGTACTAGCGGGGGGGAGGAGACCCAGTACTTC.

V is TRBV5-4 and J is TRBJ2-5; TRBD1 aligns across 8 bases. The CDR3 has 15 amino acids. With V trimmed by 4 bases and J by 2 bases, 7 bases remained unmatched. CDR1 SGHNT and CDR2 YYREEE come from the germline V gene (reference sequence). As DNA, the CDR3 is TGTGCCAGCAGCACCGACAGGGGCCCACAAGAGACCCAGTACTTC. Translated, it gives CASSTDRGPQETQYF.

This chain connects TRBV5-1 to TRBJ2-3; no clear D. Trimming cost V 7 bases and J 4 bases, with 13 bases left between them. Germline assignment: CDR1 SGHRS and CDR2 YFSETQ. There are 13 residues in the CDR3. CDR3 DNA sequence: TGCGCCAGCCTCCCGTCGGACGCAGATACGCAGTATTTT. It codes for CASLPSDADTQYF.

The chain couples TRBV11-3 to TRBJ2-7, with unresolved D. The CDR3 has 12 residues. Germline lookup yields CDR1 SGHNT and CDR2 YENEEA. V was cut by 3 bases and J by 7 bases, with 10 bases left in between. The CDR3 region is CASSFSVLEQYF. CDR3 nucleotide sequence: TGTGCCAGCAGCTTCAGTGTCCTGGAGCAGTACTTC.

The genes are TRBV5-5 and TRBJ1-2; no clear D. The CDR3 has 13 amino acids. CDR1 is SGHKS, CDR2 YYEKEE, per germline (reference sequence). V dropped 0 bases and J dropped 2 bases, with 5 bases sitting between them. CDR3 sequence: CASSLGGNYGYTF. The CDR3 bases are TGTGCCAGCAGCTTGGGTGGGAACTATGGCTACACCTTC.

The J gene is TRBJ1-6, the V gene TRBV6-2 or TRBV6-3; no reliable D call. Germline V lookup: CDR1 MNHEY, CDR2 SVGEGT. This CDR3 comprises 14 residues. The V and J ends lost 6 bases and 9 bases respectively, with 15 bases between them. CDR3 amino acids: CASSTSLRSSPLHF. In DNA form, the CDR3 reads TGTGCCAGCAGCACGTCTCTTAGGAGTTCACCCCTCCACTTT.

This rearrangement joins TRBV25-1 to TRBJ2-7; 8 nucleotides match TRBD2. The germline V gene has CDR1 MGHDK and CDR2 SYGVNS. The CDR3 has 12 residues. The V and J ends lost 6 bases and 5 bases, in that order; junction bases with no gene match: 3. Here the CDR3 DNA reads TGTGCCAGCAGAGCGGGAGCCCACGAGCAGTACTTC. It translates to CASRAGAHEQYF.

The chain joins TRBV5-1 to TRBJ2-3; tentatively, D is TRBD2 (5 bases). Germline V gene sequence: CDR1 SGHRS, CDR2 YFSETQ. This CDR3 has 16 amino acids. Trimming took 3 bases from V and 0 from J, leaving 14 bases between them. The CDR3 region has the DNA TGCGCCAGCAGCTCCCTACTGGGGAGTAGCACAGATACGCAGTATTTT. This gives the protein CASSSLLGSSTDTQYF.

In the case of this clone: The identical CDR3 is also encoded by other nucleotide sequences in the sample. The chain joins TRBV7-9 to TRBJ1-6; D is unclear. V was cut by 3 bases and J by 6 bases, with 3 bases left in between. CDR1 is SEHNR and CDR2 is FQNEAQ in the germline V gene (reference sequence). This CDR3 is 12 amino acids long. In DNA form, the CDR3 reads TGTGCCAGCAGCTTCGGTAATTCACCCCTCCACTTT. As protein: CASSFGNSPLHF.

V gene TRBV5-5 combines with J gene TRBJ1-5; D remains ambiguous. The V and J ends lost 2 bases and 0 bases respectively, with 12 bases between them. Germline V gene lookup returns CDR1 SGHKS and CDR2 YYEKEE (reference sequence). This CDR3 has 16 amino acids. The CDR3 DNA is TGTGCCAGCAGCTTAGGTTACGGGTTTAGCAATCAGCCCCAGCATTTT. Translated, it gives CASSLGYGFSNQPQHF.

The CDR3 reads CASSFSGTENTIYF. The CDR3 DNA is TGTGCCAGCAGTTTCTCCGGGACTGAGAACACCATATATTTT. The chain joins TRBV7-9 to TRBJ1-3; D may be TRBD1 (5 bases). V gave up 6 bases and J gave up 7 bases, with 16 bases separating them. Germline CDR1 reads SEHNR; CDR2 reads FQNEAQ (reference sequence). This CDR3 is built from 14 residues.

The V and J genes are TRBV28 and TRBJ1-2; a weak D match, TRBD1 (5 bases). The germline V gene encodes CDR1 MDHEN and CDR2 SYDVKM. The V end was cut by 6 bases, the J end by 7 bases, with 12 bases between. This CDR3 has 12 residues. Here the CDR3 DNA reads TGTGCCAGCAGAGGGACCAGCAGTGGCTACACCTTC. Translating it yields CASRGTSSGYTF.

The V call is TRBV7-2, the J call TRBJ2-1; D not certain. Germline loops: CDR1 SGHTA, CDR2 FQGNSA. Trimming removed 5 bases from V and 1 base from J, with 12 bases in between. The CDR3 sequence is 15 residues long. The CDR3 nucleotides are TGTGCCAGCAGCCCCGCGTTGCTTTCCTACAATGAGCAGTTCTTC. This translates into CASSPALLSYNEQFF.

This chain joins TRBV6-4 and TRBJ1-6, with a tentative D call TRBD1 (5 bases). The CDR3 consists of 16 residues. The germline V gene encodes CDR1 MRHNA and CDR2 SNTAGT. Between the trimmed V and J ends, which lost 5 bases and 7 bases, there was a span of 18 bases. The CDR3, as DNA: TGTGCCAGCAGTCCGCCGGGGACCCAACTAAATTCACCCCTCCACTTT. It translates to CASSPPGTQLNSPLHF.

The chain is built from TRBV12-5 and TRBJ1-1; D unresolved. V shed 3 bases and J shed 4 bases, with 6 bases lying between them. CDR3 length: 12 residues. Germline V lookup: CDR1 LGHNT, CDR2 FRNRAP. CDR3 nucleotide sequence: TGTGCTAGTGGTTTTACGACCACTGAAGCTTTCTTT. Translation gives CASGFTTTEAFF.

The chain is built from TRBV27 and TRBJ2-6; D could derive from TRBD1 or TRBD2 (5 bases each). Germline V gene data show CDR1 as MNHEY and CDR2 as SMNVEV (reference sequence). The V end was cut by 5 bases, the J end by 4 bases, with 15 bases between. The CDR3 extends over 16 amino acids. The CDR3 sequence: CASSHWDPAGANVLTF. CDR3 DNA sequence: TGTGCCAGCAGTCATTGGGACCCCGCGGGGGCCAACGTCCTGACTTTC.

V usage is TRBV28 and J usage is TRBJ2-5; TRBD2 matches at 9 bases. This CDR3 is built from 15 residues. V lost 5 bases to trimming and J lost 3 bases; unmatched junction nucleotides: 7. Germline CDR1 and CDR2: MDHEN and SYDVKM. This CDR3 is CASSPRTSAKETQYF. Written as DNA, the CDR3 is TGTGCCAGCAGTCCCCGGACTAGCGCAAAAGAGACCCAGTACTTC.

The CDR3 DNA is TGCGCCAGCAGTAAAGGGGCCTCCTACGAGCAGTACTTC. As protein: CASSKGASYEQYF. This chain connects TRBV10-2 to TRBJ2-7, with D maybe TRBD1 (5 bases). The length of the CDR3 is 13 residues. The V gene's germline CDR1 is WSHSY and CDR2 SAAADI. Trimming took 5 bases from V and 0 from J, leaving 8 bases between them.